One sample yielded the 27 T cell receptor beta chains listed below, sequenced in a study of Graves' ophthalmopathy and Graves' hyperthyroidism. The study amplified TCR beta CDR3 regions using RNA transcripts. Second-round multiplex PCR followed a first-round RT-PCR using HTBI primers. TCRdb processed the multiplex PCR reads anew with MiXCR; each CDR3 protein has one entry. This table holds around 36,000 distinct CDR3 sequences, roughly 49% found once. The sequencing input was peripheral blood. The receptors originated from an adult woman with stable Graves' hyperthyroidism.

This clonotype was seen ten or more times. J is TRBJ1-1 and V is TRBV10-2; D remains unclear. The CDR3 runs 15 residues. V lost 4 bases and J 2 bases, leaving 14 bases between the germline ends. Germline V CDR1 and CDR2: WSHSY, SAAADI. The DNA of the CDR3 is TGCGCCAGCAGTGGCCGAGGGAAGGGTAACACTGAAGCTTTCTTT. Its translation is CASSGRGKGNTEAFF.

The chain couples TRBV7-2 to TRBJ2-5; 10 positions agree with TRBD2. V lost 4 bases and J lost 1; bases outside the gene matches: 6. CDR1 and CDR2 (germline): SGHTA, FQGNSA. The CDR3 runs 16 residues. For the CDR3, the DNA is TGTGCCAGCAGCTCGGCTAGCGGGAGACCCCAAGAGACCCAGTACTTC. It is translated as CASSSASGRPQETQYF.

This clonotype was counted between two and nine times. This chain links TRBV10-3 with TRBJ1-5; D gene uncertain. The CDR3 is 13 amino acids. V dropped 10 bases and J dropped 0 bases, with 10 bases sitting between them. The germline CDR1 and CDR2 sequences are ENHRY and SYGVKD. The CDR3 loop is CATRDFSNQPQHF. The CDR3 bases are TGTGCCACACGGGATTTTAGCAATCAGCCCCAGCATTTT.

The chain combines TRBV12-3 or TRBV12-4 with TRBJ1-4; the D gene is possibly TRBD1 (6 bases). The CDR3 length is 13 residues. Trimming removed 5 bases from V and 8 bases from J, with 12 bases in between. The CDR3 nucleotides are TGTGCCAGCAGTCCCTGGGGGCAGGAAAAACTGTTTTTT. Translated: CASSPWGQEKLFF.

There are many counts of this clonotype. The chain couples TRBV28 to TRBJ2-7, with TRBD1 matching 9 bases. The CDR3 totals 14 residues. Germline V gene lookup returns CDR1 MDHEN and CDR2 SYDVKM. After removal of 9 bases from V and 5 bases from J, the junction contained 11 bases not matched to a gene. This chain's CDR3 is CASLSGTGPHEQYF. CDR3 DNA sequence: TGTGCCAGTCTCTCCGGGACAGGGCCCCACGAGCAGTACTTC. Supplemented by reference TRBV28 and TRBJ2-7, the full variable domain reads DVKVTQSSRYLVKRTGEKVFLECVQDMDHENMFWYRQDPGLGLRLIYFSYDVKMKEKGDIPEGYSVSREKKERFSLILESASTNQTSMYLCASLSGTGPHEQYFGPGTRLTVT.

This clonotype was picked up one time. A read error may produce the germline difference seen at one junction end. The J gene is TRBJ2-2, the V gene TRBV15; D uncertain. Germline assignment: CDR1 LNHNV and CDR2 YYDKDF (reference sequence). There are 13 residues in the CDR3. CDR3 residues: CAASRDPTGELFF. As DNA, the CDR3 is TGTGCCGCCAGCAGAGATCCGACCGGGGAGCTGTTTTTT.

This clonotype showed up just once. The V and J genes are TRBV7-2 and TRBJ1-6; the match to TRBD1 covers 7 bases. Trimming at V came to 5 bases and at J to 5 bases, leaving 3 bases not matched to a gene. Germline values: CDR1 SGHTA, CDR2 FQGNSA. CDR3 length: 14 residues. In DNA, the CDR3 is TGTGCCAGCAGCCCGGACAGGAATAATTCACCCCTCCACTTT. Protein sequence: CASSPDRNNSPLHF.

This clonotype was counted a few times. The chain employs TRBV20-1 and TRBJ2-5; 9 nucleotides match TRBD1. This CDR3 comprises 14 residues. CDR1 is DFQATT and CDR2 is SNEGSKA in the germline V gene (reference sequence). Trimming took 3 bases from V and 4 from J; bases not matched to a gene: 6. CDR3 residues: CSARGTGLAETQYF. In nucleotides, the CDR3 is TGCAGTGCTAGGGGGACAGGGCTTGCAGAGACCCAGTACTTC.

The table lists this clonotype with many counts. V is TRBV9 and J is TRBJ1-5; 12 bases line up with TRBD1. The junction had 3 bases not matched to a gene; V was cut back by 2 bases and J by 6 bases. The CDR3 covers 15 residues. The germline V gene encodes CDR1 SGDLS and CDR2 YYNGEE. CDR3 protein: CASSVGTGGGQPQHF. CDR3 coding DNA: TGTGCCAGCAGCGTGGGGACAGGGGGCGGTCAGCCCCAGCATTTT.

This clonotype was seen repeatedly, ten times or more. The CDR3 bases are TGCAGTGCTAGAGGGGTAGAACGGGAGGGCCCGGGGGAGACCCAGTACTTC. Its translation: CSARGVEREGPGETQYF. The chain employs TRBV20-1 and TRBJ2-5; TRBD2 aligns across 8 bases. CDR3 length equals 17 residues. From germline, CDR1 is DFQATT and CDR2 SNEGSKA (reference sequence). After removal of 1 base from V and 5 bases from J, the junction contained 15 bases not matched to a gene.

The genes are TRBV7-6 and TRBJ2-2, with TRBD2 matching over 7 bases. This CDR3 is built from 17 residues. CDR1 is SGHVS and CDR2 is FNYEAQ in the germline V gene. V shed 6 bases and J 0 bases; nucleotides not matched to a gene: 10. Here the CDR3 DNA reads TGTGCCAGCAGTGCTAGATGGCTAGCGGCGAACACCGGGGAGCTGTTTTTT. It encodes CASSARWLAANTGELFF.

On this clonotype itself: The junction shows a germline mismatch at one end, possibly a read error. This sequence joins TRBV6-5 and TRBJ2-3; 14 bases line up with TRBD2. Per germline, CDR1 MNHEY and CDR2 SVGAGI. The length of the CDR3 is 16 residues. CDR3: CASSRGLAGAVDTRYF. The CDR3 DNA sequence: TGTGCCAGCAGTCGGGGACTAGCGGGAGCAGTAGATACGCGGTATTTT.

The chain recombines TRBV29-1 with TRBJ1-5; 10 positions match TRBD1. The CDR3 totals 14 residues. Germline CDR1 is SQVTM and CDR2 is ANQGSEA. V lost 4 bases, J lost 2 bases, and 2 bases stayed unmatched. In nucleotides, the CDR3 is TGCAGCGTTGGGGACAGGGGAGGCAATCAGCCCCAGCATTTT. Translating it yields CSVGDRGGNQPQHF. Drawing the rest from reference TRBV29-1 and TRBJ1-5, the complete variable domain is SAVISQKPSRDICQRGTSLTIQCQVDSQVTMMFWYRQQPGQSLTLIATANQGSEATYESGFVIDKFPISRPNLTFSTLTVSNMSPEDSSIYLCSVGDRGGNQPQHFGDGTRLSIL.

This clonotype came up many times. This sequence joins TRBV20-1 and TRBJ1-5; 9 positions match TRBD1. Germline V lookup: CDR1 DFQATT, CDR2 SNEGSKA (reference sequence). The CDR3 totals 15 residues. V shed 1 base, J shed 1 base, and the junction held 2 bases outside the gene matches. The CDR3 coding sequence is TGCAGTGCTAGAGCCGGGACAGGGAGCAATCAGCCCCAGCATTTT. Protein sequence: CSARAGTGSNQPQHF.

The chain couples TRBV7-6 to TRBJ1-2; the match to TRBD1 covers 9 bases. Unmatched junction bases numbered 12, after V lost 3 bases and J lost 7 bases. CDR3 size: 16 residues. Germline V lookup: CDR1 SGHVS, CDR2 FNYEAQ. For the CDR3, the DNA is TGTGCCAGCAGCTTGTCCCACCGGACAGGGGAGGGTGGCTACACCTTC. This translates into CASSLSHRTGEGGYTF. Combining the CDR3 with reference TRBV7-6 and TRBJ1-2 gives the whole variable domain GAGVSQSPRYKVTKRGQDVALRCDPISGHVSLYWYRQALGQGPEFLTYFNYEAQQDKSGLPNDRFSAERPEGSISTLTIQRTEQRDSAMYRCASSLSHRTGEGGYTFGSGTRLTVV.

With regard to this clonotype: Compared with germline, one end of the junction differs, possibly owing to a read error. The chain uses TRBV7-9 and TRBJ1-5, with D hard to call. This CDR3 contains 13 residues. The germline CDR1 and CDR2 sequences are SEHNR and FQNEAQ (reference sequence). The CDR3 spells CASSPRHGQPQHF. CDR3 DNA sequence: TGCGCCAGCAGCCCGAGGCACGGCCAGCCCCAGCATTTT.

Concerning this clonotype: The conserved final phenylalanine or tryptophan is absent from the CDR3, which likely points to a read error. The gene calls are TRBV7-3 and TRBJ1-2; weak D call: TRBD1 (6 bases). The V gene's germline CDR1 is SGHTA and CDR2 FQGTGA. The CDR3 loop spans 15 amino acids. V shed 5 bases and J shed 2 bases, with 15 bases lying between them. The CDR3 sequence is CASSTEQGPNYGYTI. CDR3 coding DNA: TGTGCCAGCAGCACCGAACAGGGACCCAACTATGGCTACACCATC.

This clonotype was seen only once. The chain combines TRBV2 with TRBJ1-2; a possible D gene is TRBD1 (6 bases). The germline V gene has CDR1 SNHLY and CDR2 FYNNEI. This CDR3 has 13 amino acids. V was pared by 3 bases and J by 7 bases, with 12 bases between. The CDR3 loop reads CASSESGASGYTF. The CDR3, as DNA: TGTGCCAGCAGTGAGTCGGGGGCCTCTGGCTACACCTTC.

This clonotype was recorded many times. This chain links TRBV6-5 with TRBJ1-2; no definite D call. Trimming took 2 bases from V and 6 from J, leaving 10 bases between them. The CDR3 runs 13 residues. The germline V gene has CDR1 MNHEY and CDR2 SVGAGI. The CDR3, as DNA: TGTGCCAGCAGTTACAGGGAGGGAAATGGCTACACCTTC. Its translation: CASSYREGNGYTF.

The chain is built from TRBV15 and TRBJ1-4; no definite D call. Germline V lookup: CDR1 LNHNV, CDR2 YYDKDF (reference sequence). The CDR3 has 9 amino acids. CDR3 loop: CATNEKLFF. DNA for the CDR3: TGTGCAACTAATGAAAAACTGTTTTTT.

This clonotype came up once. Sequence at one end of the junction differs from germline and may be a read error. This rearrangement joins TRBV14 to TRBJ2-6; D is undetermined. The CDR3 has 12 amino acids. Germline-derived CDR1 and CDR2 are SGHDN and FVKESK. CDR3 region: CASSQGTNTEAF. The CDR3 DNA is TGTGCCAGCAGCCAAGGGACGAACACTGAAGCTTTC.

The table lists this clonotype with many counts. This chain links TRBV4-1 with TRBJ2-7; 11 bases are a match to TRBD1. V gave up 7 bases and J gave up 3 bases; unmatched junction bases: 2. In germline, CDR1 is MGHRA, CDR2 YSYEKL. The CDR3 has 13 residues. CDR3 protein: CASTGTGGYEQYF. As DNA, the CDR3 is TGCGCCAGCACCGGGACAGGGGGCTACGAGCAGTACTTC.

Here the CDR3 DNA reads TGTGCCAGTAGACTAGCGGGAGGTCACTCCGGGGAGCTGTTTTTT. It yields the protein CASRLAGGHSGELFF. This chain connects TRBV7-8 to TRBJ2-2, with 13 positions matching TRBD2. The CDR3 contains 15 residues. The trim removed 9 bases at V and 6 bases at J, leaving 7 bases unmatched. Germline values: CDR1 SGHVS, CDR2 FQNEAQ.

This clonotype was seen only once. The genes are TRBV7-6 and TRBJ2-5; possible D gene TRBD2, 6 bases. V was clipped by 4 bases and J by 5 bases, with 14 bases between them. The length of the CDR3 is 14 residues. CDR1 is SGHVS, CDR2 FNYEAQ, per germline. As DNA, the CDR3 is TGTGCCAGCAGCTACCTTGGCGGGACGGAGACCCAGTACTTC. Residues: CASSYLGGTETQYF.

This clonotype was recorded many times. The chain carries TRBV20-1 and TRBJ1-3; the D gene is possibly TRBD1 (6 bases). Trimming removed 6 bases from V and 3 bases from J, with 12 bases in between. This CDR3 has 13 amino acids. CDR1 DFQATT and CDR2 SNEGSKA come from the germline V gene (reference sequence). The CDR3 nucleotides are TGCAGTGCGCCACAGGGAGGTGGAAACACCATATATTTT. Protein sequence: CSAPQGGGNTIYF.

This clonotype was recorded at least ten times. The CDR3: CASSFPPGTGYNYGYTF. The CDR3 bases are TGTGCCAGCAGCTTCCCACCCGGGACAGGTTATAACTATGGCTACACCTTC. This chain uses TRBV7-9 with TRBJ1-2, with 8 nucleotides matching TRBD1. This CDR3 contains 17 residues. CDR1 SEHNR and CDR2 FQNEAQ come from the germline V gene (reference sequence). J lost 1 base, V lost 3 bases, and 10 bases had no gene match.

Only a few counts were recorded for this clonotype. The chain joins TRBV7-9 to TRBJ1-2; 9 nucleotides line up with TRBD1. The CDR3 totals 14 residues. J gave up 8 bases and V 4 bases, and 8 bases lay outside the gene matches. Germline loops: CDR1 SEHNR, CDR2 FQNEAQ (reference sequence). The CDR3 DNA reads TGTGCCAGCAGCTCCACAGGGGGCGCGGCAGGCTACACCTTC. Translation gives CASSSTGGAAGYTF.